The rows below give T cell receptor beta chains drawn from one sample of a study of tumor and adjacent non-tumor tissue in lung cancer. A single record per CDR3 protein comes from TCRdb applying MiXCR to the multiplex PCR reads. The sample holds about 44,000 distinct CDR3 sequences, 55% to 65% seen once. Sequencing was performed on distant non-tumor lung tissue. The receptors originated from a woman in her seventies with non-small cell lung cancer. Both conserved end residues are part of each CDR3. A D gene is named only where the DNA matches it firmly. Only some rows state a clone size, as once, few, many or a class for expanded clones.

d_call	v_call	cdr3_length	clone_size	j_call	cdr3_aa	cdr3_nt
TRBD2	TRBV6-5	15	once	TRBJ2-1	CASSRGTSGSGVLFF	TGTGCCAGCAGTCGAGGGACTAGCGGGAGTGGTGTGCTGTTCTTC
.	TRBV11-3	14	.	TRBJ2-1	CASNFLARSPEQFF	TGTGCCAGCAACTTCCTAGCGAGGTCGCCCGAGCAGTTCTTC
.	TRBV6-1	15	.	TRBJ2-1	CVSSLDRSSYNVQFF	TGTGTCAGCAGTCTCGACAGGAGCAGTTACAATGTGCAGTTCTTC
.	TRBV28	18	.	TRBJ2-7	CASSLPTGIRAGTYEQYF	TGTGCCAGCAGTCTTCCTACAGGCATTAGAGCTGGGACCTACGAGCAGTACTTC
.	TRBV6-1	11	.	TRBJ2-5	CPSSERGGQLF	TGTCCCAGCAGCGAAAGGGGGGGACAGCTATTC
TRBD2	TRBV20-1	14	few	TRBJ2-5	CSANTLADQETQYF	TGCAGTGCTAATACACTAGCGGATCAAGAGACCCAGTATTTC
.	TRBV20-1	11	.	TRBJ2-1	CGARDGYEQFF	TGCGGTGCTAGGGATGGTTATGAGCAGTTCTTC
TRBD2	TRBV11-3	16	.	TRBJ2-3	CAGSPVTSARMDTQYF	TGTGCCGGCAGCCCAGTGACTAGCGCGAGAATGGATACGCAGTATTTT
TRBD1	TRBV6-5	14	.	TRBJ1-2	CATSEGGQVYGYTF	TGTGCCACCAGCGAGGGGGGACAGGTCTATGGCTACACCTTC
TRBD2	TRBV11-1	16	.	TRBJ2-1	CASSLPLADLYNEQFF	TGTGCCAGCAGTTTACCCCTAGCGGACCTGTACAATGAGCAGTTCTTC
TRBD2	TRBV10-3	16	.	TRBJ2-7	CAISESETSGRSEQYF	TGTGCCATCAGTGAGTCTGAGACCAGCGGGAGAAGCGAGCAGTACTTC
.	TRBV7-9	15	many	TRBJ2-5	CASSLNWGAGETQYF	TGTGCCAGCAGCTTAAACTGGGGGGCCGGAGAGACCCAGTACTTC
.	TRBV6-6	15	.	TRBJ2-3	CASRKKQTSTDTQYF	TGTGCCAGCAGAAAAAAACAGACTAGCACAGATACGCAGTATTTT
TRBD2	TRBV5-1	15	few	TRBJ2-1	CASSSGLAGGPEQFF	TGCGCCAGCAGCTCGGGACTAGCGGGAGGGCCTGAGCAGTTCTTC
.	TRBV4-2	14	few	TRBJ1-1	CASSLNRANTEAFF	TGTGCCAGCAGCCTGAACAGGGCGAACACTGAAGCTTTCTTT
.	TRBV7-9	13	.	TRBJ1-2	CGSSPGTNHGYTF	TGTGGCAGCAGCCCGGGAACAAACCATGGCTACACCTTC
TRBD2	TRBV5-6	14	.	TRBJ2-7	CGSSSFSGSYGQYF	TGTGGCAGCAGCTCCTTTAGCGGGAGCTACGGGCAGTACTTC
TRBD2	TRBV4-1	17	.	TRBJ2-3	CASSQDFAGGPQGTQYF	TGCGCAAGCAGCCAAGATTTCGCGGGAGGGCCACAAGGTACGCAATATTTT
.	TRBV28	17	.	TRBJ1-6	CVSSPLAGPWINSPLHF	TGTGTCAGCAGTCCCCTCGCGGGCCCGTGGATAAATTCACCCCTCCACTTT
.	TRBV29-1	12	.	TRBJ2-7	CSINGNNYEQYF	TGCAGCATTAACGGGAACAACTACGAGCAGTACTTC
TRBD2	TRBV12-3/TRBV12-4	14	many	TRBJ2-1	CAILSGLAGGEQFF	TGTGCCATCCTCTCTGGACTAGCGGGAGGTGAGCAGTTCTTC
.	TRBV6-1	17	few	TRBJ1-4	CASSEMGGAIGGEKQLF	TGTGCCAGCAGTGAAATGGGAGGGGCGATCGGCGGTGAAAAACAGCTTTTT